This TCR beta chain was observed in a study of T cell changes during pregnancy in multiple sclerosis. This CDR3 has 13 residues. CDR1 SQVTM and CDR2 ANQGSEA come from the germline V gene. The V end was cut by 4 bases, the J end by 5 bases, with 14 bases between. The method was immunoSEQ multiplex PCR; TCRdb's version includes in-frame clones alone and lacks a portion of them. The sample consists of 30,000 to 40,000 clones, 88% of them appearing once. This clone occurred once. Specimen: CD8+ T cells from peripheral blood mononuclear cells, collected in the third trimester of pregnancy. The receptor was derived from a female donor with multiple sclerosis, enrolled in a pregnancy study. The chain joins TRBV29-1 to TRBJ1-1; the D is unclear. The CDR3 DNA reads TGCAGCGTTGTATGGCCCCCGGAGACTGAAGCTTTCTTT. It codes for CSVVWPPETEAFF.